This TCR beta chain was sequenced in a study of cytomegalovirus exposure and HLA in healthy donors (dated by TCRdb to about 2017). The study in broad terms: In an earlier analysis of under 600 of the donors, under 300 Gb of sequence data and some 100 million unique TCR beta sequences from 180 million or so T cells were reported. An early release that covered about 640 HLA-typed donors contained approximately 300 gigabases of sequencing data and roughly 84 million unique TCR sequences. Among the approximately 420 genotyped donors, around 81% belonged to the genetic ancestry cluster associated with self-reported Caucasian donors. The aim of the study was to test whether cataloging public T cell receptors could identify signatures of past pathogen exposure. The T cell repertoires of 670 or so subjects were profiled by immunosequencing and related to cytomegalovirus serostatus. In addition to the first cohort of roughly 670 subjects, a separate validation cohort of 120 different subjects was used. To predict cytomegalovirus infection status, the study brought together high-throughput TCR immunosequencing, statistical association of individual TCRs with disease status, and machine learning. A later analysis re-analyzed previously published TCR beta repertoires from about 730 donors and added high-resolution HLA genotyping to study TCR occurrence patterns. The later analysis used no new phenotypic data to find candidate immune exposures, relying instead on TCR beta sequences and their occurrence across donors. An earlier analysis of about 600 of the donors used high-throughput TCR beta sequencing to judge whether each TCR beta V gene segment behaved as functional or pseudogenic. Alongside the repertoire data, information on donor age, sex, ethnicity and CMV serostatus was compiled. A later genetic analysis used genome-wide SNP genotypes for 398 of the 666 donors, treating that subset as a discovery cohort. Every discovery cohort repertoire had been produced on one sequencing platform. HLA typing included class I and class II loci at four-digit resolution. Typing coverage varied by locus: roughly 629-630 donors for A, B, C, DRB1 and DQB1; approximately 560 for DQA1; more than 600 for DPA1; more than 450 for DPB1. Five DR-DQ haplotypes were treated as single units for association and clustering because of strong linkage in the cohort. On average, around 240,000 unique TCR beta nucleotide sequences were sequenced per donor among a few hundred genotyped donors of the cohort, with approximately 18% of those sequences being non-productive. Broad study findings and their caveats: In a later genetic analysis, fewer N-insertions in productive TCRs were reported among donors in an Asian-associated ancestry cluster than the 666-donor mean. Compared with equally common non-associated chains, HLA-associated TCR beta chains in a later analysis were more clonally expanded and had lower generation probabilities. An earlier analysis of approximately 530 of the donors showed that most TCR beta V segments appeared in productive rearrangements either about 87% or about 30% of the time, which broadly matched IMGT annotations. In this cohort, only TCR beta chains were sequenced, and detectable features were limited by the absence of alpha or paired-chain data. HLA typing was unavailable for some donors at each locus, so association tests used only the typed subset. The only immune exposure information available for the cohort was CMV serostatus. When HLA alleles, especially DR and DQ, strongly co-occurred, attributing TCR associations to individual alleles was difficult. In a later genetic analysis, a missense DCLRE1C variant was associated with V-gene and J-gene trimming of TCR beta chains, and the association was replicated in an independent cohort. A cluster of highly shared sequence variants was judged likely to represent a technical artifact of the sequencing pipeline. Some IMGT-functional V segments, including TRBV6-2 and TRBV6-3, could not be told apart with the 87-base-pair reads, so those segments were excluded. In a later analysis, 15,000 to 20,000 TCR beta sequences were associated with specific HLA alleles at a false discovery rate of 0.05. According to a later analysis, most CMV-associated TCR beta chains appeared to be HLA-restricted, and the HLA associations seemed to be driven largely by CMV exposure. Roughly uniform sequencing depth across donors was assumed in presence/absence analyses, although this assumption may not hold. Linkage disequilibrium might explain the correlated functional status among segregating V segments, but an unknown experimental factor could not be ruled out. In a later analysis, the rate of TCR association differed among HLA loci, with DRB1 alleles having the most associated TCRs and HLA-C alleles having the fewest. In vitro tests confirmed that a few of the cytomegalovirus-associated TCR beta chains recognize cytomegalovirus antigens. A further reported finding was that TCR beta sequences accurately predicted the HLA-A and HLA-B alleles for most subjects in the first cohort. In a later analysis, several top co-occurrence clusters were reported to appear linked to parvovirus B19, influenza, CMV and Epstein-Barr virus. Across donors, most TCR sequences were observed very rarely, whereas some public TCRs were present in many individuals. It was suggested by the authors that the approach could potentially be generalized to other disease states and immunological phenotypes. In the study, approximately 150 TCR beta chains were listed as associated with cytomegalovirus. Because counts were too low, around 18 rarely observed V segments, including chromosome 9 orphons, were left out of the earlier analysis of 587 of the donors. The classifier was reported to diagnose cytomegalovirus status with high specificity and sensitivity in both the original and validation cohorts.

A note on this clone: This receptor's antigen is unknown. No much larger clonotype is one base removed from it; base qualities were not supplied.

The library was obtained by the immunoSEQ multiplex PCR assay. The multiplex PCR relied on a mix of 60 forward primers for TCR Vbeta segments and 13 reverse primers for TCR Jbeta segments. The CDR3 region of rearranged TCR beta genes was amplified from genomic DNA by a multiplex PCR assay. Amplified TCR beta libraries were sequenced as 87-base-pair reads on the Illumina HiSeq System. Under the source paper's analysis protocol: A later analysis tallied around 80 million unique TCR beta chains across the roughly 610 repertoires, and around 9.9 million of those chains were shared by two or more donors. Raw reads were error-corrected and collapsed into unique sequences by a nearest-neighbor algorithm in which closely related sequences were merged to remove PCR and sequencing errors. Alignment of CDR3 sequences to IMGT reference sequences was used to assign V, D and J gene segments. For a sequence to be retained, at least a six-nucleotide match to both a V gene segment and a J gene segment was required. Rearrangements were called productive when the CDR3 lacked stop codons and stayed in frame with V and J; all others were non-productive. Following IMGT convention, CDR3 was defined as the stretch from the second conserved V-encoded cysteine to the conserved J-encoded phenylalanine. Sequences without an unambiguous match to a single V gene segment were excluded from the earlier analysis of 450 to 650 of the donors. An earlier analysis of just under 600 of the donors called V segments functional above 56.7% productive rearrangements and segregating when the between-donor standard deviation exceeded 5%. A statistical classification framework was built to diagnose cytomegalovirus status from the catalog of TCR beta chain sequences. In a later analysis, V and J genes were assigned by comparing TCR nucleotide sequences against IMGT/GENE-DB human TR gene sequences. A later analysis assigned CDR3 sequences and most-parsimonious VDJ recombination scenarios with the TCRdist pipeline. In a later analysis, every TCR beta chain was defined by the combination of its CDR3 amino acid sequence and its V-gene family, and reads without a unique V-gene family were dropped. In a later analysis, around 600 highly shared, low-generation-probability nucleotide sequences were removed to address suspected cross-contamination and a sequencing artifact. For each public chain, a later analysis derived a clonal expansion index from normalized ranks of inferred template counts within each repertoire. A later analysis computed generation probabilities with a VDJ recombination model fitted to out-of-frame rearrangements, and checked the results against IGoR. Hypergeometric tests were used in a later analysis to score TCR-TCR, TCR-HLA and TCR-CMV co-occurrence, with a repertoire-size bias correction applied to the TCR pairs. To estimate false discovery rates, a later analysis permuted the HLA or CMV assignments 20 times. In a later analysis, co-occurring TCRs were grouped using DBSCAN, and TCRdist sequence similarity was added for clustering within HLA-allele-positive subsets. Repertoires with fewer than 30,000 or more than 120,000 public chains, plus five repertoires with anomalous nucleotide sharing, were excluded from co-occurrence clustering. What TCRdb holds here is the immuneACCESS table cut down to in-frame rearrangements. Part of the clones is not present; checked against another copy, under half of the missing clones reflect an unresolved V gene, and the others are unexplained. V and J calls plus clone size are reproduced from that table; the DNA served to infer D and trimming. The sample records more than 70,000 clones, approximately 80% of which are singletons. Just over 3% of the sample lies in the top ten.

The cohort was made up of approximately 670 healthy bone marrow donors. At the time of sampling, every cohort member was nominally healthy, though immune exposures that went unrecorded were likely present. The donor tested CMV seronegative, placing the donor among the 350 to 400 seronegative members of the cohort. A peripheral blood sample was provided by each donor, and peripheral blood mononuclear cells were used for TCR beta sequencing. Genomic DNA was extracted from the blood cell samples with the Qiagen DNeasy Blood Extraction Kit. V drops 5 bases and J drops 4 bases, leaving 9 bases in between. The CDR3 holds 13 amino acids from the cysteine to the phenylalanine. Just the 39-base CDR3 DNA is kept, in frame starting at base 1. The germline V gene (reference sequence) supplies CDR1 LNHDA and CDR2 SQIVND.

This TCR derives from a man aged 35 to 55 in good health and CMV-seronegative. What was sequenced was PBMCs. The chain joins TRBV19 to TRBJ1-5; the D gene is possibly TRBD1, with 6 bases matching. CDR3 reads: CASSGQRNQPQHF. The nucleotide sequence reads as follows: TGTGCCAGTAGTGGACAGAGAAATCAGCCCCAGCATTTT. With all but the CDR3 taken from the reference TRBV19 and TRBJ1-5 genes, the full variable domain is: DGGITQSPKYLFRKEGQNVTLSCEQNLNHDAMYWYRQDPGQGLRLIYYSQIVNDFQKGDIAEGYSVSREKKESFPLTVTSAQKNPTAFYLCASSGQRNQPQHFGDGTRLSIL.